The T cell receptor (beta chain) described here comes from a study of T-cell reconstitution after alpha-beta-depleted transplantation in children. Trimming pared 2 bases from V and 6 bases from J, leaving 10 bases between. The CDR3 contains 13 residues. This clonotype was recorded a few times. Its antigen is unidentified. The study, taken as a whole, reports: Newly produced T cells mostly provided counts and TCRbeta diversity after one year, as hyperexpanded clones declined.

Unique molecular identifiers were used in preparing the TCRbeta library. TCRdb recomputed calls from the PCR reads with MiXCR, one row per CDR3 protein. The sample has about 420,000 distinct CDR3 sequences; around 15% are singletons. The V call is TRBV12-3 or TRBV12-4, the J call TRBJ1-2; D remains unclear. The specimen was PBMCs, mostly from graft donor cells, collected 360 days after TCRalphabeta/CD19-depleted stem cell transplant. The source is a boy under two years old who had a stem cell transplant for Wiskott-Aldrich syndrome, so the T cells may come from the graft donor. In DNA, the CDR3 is TGTGCCAGCAGTTTAAAAGGTGGCCATGGCTACACCTTC. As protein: CASSLKGGHGYTF.